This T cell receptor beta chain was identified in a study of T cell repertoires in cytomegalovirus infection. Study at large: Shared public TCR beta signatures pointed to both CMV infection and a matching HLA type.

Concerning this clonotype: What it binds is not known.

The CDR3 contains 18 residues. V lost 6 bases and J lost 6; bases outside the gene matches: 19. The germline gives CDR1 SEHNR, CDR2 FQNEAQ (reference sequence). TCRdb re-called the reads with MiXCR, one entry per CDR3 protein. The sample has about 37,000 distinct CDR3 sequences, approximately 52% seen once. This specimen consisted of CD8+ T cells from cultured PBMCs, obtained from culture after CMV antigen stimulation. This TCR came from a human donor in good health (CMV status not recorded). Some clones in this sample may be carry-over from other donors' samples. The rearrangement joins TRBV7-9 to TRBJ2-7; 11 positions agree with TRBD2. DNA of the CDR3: TGTGCCAGCAGTCACACCGGGACTAGCGGACCCAGAGGATTCGAGCAGTACTTC. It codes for CASSHTGTSGPRGFEQYF.